The clone carrying this TCR beta chain was seen a handful of times. The entry originates in a study of shared clonotypes between healthy human individuals. The donors, healthy adults who were HIV-negative, had experienced no recent acute infections or vaccinations. Splitting the CD4+ cells yielded a CD45RA+ naive subset and a CD45RA-negative memory subset. Germline CDR1 reads SGHNT; CDR2 reads YENEEA. After removal of 8 bases from V and 3 bases from J, the junction contained 15 bases not matched to a gene. The CDR3 loop spans 16 amino acids. At a deep level, the assay was run. The genomic DNA of each subset was split evenly across several immunoSEQ plates. TCRdb's copy holds only in-frame clones and misses some; the assay was immunoSEQ multiplex PCR. The sample contains about 1 million clones, around 76% of which appear only once.

Sequenced: memory CD4+ T cells sorted from blood. Documented subset: CD45RA-negative fraction. The clonotype comes from a man between 18 and 29 years old in good health. The chain recombines TRBV11-3 with TRBJ1-2, with TRBD1 matching over 7 bases. DNA of the CDR3: TGTGCCAGCCACTCCAGGGGGGTGGTGCGGGACTATGGCTACACCTTC. Amino acid sequence: CASHSRGVVRDYGYTF.